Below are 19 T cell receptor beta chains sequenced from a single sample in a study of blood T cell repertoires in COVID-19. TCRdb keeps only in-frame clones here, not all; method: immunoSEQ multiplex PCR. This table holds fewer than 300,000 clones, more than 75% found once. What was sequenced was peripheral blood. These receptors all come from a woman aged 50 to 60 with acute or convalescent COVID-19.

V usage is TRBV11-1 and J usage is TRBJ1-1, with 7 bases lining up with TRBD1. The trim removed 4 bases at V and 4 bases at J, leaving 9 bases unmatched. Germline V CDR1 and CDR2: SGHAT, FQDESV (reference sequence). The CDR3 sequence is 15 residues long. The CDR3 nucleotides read TGTGCCAGCAGCTCGACAGGGAGAGGCGTCACTGAAGCTTTCTTT. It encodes CASSSTGRGVTEAFF.

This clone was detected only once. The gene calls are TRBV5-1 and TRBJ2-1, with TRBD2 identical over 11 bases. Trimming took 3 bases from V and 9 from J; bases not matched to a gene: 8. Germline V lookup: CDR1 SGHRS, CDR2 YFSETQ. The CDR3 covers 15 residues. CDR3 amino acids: CASSSRGTSGGEQFF. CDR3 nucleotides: TGCGCCAGCAGCTCCCGCGGGACTAGCGGTGGTGAGCAGTTCTTC.

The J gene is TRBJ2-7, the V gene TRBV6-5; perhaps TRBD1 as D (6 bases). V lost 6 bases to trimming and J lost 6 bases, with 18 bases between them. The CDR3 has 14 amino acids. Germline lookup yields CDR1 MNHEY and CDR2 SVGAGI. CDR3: CASSRGHRLLEQYF. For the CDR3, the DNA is TGTGCCAGCAGCCGGGGACACCGCCTCCTCGAGCAGTACTTC.

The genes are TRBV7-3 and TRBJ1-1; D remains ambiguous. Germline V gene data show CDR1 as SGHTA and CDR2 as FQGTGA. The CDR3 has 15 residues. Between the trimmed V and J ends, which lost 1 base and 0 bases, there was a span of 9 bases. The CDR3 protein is CASSLILALNTEAFF. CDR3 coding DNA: TGTGCCAGCAGCTTAATACTCGCTCTGAACACTGAAGCTTTCTTT.

The DNA of the CDR3 is TGTGCCAGCAGCCACCTAAACAATGAGCAGTTCTTC. Residues: CASSHLNNEQFF. The rearrangement links TRBV11-1 to TRBJ2-1; no reliable D call. V lost 5 bases and J lost 5, with 7 bases in between. CDR3 size: 12 residues. Germline V CDR1 and CDR2: SGHAT, FQDESV (reference sequence). The full variable domain, in which reference TRBV11-1 and TRBJ2-1 provide the parts outside the CDR3, is EAEVAQSPRYKITEKSQAVAFWCDPISGHATLYWYRQILGQGPELLVQFQDESVVDDSQLPKDRFSAERLKGVDSTLKIQPAELGDSAMYLCASSHLNNEQFFGPGTRLTVL.

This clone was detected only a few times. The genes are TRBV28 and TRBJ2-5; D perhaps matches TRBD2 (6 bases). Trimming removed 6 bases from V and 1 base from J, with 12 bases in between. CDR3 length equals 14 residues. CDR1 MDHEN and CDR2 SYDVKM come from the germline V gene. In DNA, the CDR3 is TGTGCCAGCAGGGTAAGGGGAGGCCAAGAGACCCAGTACTTC. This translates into CASRVRGGQETQYF.

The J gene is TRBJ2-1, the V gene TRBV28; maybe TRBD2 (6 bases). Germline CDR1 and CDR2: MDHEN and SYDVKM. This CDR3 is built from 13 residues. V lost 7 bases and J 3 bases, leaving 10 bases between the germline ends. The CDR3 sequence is CASTGLIYNEQFF. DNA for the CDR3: TGTGCCAGCACGGGACTCATCTACAATGAGCAGTTCTTC.

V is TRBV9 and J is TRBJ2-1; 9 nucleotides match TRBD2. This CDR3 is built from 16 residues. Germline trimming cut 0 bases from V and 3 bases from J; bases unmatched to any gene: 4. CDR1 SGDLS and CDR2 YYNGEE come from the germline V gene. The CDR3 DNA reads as TGTGCCAGCAGCGTAGGGCTAGCGGGAAACTACAATGAGCAGTTCTTC. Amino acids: CASSVGLAGNYNEQFF.

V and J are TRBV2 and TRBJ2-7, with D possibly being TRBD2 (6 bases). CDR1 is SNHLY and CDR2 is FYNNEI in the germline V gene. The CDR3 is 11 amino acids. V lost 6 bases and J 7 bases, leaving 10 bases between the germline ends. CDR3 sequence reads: CASRGLGEQYF. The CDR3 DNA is TGTGCCAGCAGGGGACTCGGTGAGCAGTACTTC.

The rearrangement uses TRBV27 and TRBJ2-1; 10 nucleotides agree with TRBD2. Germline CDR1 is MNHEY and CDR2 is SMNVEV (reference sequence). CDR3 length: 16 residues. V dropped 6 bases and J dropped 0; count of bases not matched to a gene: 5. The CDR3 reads CASRHASGSSYNEQFF. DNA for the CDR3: TGTGCCAGCAGACACGCTAGCGGGAGCTCCTACAATGAGCAGTTCTTC.

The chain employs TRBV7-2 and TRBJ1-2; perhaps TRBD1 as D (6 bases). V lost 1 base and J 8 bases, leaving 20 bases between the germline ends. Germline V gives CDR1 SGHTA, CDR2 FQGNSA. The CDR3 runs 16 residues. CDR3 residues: CASSLGWQGKGGGYTF. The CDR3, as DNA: TGTGCCAGCAGCTTAGGTTGGCAGGGGAAAGGCGGGGGCTACACCTTC.

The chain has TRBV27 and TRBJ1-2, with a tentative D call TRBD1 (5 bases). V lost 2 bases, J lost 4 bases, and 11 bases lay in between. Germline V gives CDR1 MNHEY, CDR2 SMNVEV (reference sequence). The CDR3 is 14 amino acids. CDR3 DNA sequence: TGTGCCAGCAGTTTAGGGTGGGGGGGCTATGGCTACACCTTC. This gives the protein CASSLGWGGYGYTF.

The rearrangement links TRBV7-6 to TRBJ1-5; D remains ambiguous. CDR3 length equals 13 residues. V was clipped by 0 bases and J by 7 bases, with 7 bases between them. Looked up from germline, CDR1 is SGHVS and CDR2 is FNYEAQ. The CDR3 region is CASSLAFRQPQHF. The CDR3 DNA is TGTGCCAGCAGCTTAGCATTCAGGCAGCCCCAGCATTTT. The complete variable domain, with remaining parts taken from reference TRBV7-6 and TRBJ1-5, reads GAGVSQSPRYKVTKRGQDVALRCDPISGHVSLYWYRQALGQGPEFLTYFNYEAQQDKSGLPNDRFSAERPEGSISTLTIQRTEQRDSAMYRCASSLAFRQPQHFGDGTRLSIL.

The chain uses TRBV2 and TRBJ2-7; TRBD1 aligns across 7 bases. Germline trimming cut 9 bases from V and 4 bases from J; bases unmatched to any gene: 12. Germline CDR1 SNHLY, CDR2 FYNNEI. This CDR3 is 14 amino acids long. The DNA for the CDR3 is TGTGCCAGTGACAGGGCAGGACCTGGATACGAGCAGTACTTC. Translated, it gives CASDRAGPGYEQYF.

The CDR3 spells CASSAIPTAPEQFF. CDR3 in DNA: TGTGCCAGCAGCGCGATTCCGACAGCCCCTGAGCAGTTCTTC. V usage is TRBV2 and J usage is TRBJ2-1, with a tentative D call TRBD1 (5 bases). Germline-derived CDR1 and CDR2 are SNHLY and FYNNEI. The CDR3 sequence is 14 residues long. Trimming removed 6 bases at V and 9 bases at J, with 18 bases between.

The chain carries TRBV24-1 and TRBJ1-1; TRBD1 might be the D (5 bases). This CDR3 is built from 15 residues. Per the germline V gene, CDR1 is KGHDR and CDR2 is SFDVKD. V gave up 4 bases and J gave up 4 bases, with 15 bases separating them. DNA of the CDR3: TGTGCCACCAGTGACAACTCAGGGTCGGGCACTGAAGCTTTCTTT. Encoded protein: CATSDNSGSGTEAFF.

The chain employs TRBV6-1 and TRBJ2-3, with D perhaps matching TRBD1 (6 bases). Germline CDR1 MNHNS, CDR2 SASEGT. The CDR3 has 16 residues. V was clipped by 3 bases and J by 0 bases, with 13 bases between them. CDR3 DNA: TGTGCCAGCAGTGATAATGGGGGCCGAAGCACAGATACGCAGTATTTT. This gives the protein CASSDNGGRSTDTQYF.

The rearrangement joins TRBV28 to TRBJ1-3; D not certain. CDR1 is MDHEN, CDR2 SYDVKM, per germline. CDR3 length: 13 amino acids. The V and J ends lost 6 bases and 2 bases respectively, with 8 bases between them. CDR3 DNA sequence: TGTGCCAGCAGCGAGGGAACTGGAAACACCATATATTTT. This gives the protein CASSEGTGNTIYF.

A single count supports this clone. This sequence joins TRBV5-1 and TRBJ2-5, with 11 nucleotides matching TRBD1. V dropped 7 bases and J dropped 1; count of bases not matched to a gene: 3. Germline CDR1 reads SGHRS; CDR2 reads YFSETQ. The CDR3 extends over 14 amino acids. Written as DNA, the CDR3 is TGCGCCAGCGGCGGGACAGGGGGCCAAGAGACCCAGTACTTC. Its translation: CASGGTGGQETQYF. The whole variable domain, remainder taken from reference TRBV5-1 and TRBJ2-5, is KAGVTQTPRYLIKTRGQQVTLSCSPISGHRSVSWYQQTPGQGLQFLFEYFSETQRNKGNFPGRFSGRQFSNSRSEMNVSTLELGDSALYLCASGGTGGQETQYFGPGTRLLVL.